These 3 T cell receptor beta chains were sequenced from one sample in a study of blood T cell repertoires in COVID-19. This table comes from immunoSEQ multiplex PCR, and its TCRdb copy is limited to in-frame clones, with some not included. The sample includes hundreds of thousands of clones, roughly four fifths seen only once; the top ten take 4.7%. Sequencing used peripheral blood. These receptors were taken from a woman in her seventies with acute or convalescent COVID-19.

The J gene is TRBJ2-5, the V gene TRBV14; perhaps TRBD2 as D (6 bases). This CDR3 is built from 17 residues. Trimming cost V 5 bases and J 2 bases, with 21 bases left between them. The V gene's germline CDR1 is SGHDN and CDR2 FVKESK. CDR3 loop: CASSSDIWTITQETQYF. The DNA for the CDR3 is TGTGCCAGCAGCTCGGACATTTGGACTATCACTCAAGAGACCCAGTACTTC.

The sample holds one count of this clone. CDR3 in DNA: TGTGCCCCCTCGGAGAGAGCCGGCTTTATATGCGAGCAGTACTTC. Translation: CAPSERAGFICEQYF. The chain couples TRBV27 to TRBJ2-7, with D hard to call. The CDR3 extends over 15 amino acids. Germline V lookup: CDR1 MNHEY, CDR2 SMNVEV (reference sequence). The V and J ends lost 11 bases and 6 bases respectively, with 26 bases between them.

This chain joins TRBV10-1 and TRBJ1-2, with D perhaps matching TRBD1 (6 bases). The ends were cut back, 3 bases at V and 3 bases at J, with 8 bases in the middle. There are 13 residues in the CDR3. Germline V gene data show CDR1 as WNHNN and CDR2 as SYGVQD (reference sequence). CDR3 protein: CASSDRGDYGYTF. CDR3 DNA sequence: TGCGCCAGCAGTGACAGGGGAGACTATGGCTACACCTTC.